This T cell receptor (beta chain) was captured by sequencing in a study of CD8+ T cells in alopecia areata. cDNA prepared by RNA extraction and subsequent reverse transcription served as the template for sequencing. The data were produced by immunoSEQ multiplex PCR, yet TCRdb's version contains in-frame clones alone and is incomplete. This table has about 69,000 clones, 55% to 75% appearing once. The TCR sequence derives from a human donor with alopecia areata. The sequencing here drew on CD8+ T cells sorted from blood, taken at week 0.

CDR3 protein: CASSQAGFATEAFF. The CDR3 DNA sequence: TGCGCCAGCAGCCAAGCGGGGTTCGCCACTGAAGCTTTCTTT. This rearrangement joins TRBV4-1 to TRBJ1-1, with unresolved D. V dropped 1 base and J dropped 4 bases, with 10 bases sitting between them. Germline V CDR1 and CDR2: MGHRA, YSYEKL. The CDR3 spans 14 residues.